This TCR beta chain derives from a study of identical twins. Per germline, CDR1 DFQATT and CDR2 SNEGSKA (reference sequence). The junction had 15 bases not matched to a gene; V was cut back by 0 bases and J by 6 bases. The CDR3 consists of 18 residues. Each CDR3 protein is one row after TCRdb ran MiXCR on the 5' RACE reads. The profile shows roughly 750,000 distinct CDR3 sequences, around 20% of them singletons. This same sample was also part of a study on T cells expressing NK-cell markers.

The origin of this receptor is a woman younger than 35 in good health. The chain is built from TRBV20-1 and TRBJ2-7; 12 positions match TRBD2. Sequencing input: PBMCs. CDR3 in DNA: TGCAGTGCTAGAGATAAAGGGGCTAGCGGGGGGGCTTACTTCGAGCAGTACTTC. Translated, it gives CSARDKGASGGAYFEQYF.